This T cell receptor (beta chain) emerged from a study of blood T cell repertoires in COVID-19 (dated by TCRdb to the early 2020s). About the full investigation: The collaborator samples originated in the United States, Italy and Spain and spanned the acute and convalescent phases of COVID-19. The repertoires were released in a freely available public database meant as a resource for research on the immune response to SARS-CoV-2. Samples were obtained from the ongoing ImmuneRACE study (first 160 participants) and from over 1,000 subjects provided by 6 global collaborators. Where available, HLA class I and class II types were taken from metadata supplied by the sample provider and were not determined by assay-based typing. The prospective study material was composed of cDNA or gDNA derived from T cells, B-cell-depleted T cells, or PBMCs. A de-identified subject ID, COVID-19 status, age in years and sex were almost always included in the sample metadata. The dataset comprised deeply sampled blood TCRbeta repertoires from subjects exposed to, actively infected with, or recovered from COVID-19. What the research found in general, with its limitations: The quantity of clinical and demographic metadata differed by source and by participant and was supplied without curation.

Participants in the prospective study were aged 18 to 89 years, lived in about two dozen United States geographic areas, and enrolled through a virtual design. In the prospective study, cohorts were assigned on the basis of participant-reported clinical history obtained from a screening survey and a study questionnaire. Recovered participants in ImmuneRACE Cohort 3 were defined by two consecutive negative NP/OP PCR tests, clearance by a healthcare professional, or resolution of symptoms. Mobile phlebotomists in the prospective study collected whole blood, serum and a nasopharyngeal or oropharyngeal swab from every participant. Over a roughly 2-month period, participants in the prospective study had the option of providing additional blood draws and questionnaires. Before DNA extraction, prospective study blood samples were shipped either frozen or at room temperature. TCRbeta CDR3 regions were amplified from genomic DNA by means of the immunoSEQ Assay, a bias-controlled multiplex PCR. The source study handled its data this way. Within the assay, amplification of reference gene primers was used to estimate how many nucleated cells each sample contained. To quantify the absolute abundance of each unique TCRbeta CDR3 rearrangement, sequence reads were collapsed and filtered. Productive Simpson clonality was computed per sample as the square root of Simpson's diversity index over productive rearrangements. Entries here come from immuneACCESS through TCRdb and include only in-frame sequences with V and J called. Some clones fail to appear in such tables; in the studies checked, an unresolved V gene covers under half of the shortfall, and the cause of the remainder is unknown. V and J calls and clone size are copied from that table; D and trimming were computed from the DNA. Across this sample there are 300,000 to 450,000 clones, with more than 75% seen only once. Approximately 0.93% of the sample is in the top ten clones.

The germline V gene gives CDR1 as SNHLY and CDR2 as FYNNEI. From its cysteine to its phenylalanine, the CDR3 spans 13 amino acids. This entry keeps only the CDR3 DNA: 39 bases, framed from base 1. The V and J ends are trimmed by 7 bases and 0 bases, leaving 9 bases between them. Of note for this clone: There is no known antigen for this receptor. No base quality information exists; no much larger clone differs at one position.

The rearranged chain carries TRBV2 and TRBJ1-1; the D gene is not confidently resolved. Source material: PBMCs or T cells enriched from blood (not recorded which). The receptor was isolated from a woman in her 30s who had recovered from COVID-19. The DNA is as follows: TGTGCCAGCATCCAACAGTTGAACACTGAAGCTTTCTTT. It specifies CASIQQLNTEAFF. Where the CDR3 stops, the reference TRBV2 and TRBJ1-1 genes take over; the full variable domain is EPEVTQTPSHQVTQMGQEVILRCVPISNHLYFYWYRQILGQKVEFLVSFYNNEISEKSEIFDDQFSVERPDGSNFTLKIRSTKLEDSAMYFCASIQQLNTEAFFGQGTRLTVV.